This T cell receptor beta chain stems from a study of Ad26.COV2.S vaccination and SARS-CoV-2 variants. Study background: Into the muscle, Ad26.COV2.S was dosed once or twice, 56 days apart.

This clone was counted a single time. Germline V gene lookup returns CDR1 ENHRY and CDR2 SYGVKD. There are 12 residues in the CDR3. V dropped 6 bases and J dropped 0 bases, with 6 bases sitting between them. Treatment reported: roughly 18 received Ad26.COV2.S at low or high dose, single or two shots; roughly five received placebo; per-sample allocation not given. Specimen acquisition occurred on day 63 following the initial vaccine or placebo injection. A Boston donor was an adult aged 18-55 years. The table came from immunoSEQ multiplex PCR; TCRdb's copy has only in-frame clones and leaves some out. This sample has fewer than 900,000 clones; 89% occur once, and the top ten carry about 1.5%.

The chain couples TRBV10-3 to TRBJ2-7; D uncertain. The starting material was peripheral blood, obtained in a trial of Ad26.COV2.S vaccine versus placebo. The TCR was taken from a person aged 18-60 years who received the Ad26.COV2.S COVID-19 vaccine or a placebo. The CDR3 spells CAISPSSYEQYF. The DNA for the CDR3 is TGTGCCATCAGCCCCTCCTCCTACGAGCAGTACTTC.